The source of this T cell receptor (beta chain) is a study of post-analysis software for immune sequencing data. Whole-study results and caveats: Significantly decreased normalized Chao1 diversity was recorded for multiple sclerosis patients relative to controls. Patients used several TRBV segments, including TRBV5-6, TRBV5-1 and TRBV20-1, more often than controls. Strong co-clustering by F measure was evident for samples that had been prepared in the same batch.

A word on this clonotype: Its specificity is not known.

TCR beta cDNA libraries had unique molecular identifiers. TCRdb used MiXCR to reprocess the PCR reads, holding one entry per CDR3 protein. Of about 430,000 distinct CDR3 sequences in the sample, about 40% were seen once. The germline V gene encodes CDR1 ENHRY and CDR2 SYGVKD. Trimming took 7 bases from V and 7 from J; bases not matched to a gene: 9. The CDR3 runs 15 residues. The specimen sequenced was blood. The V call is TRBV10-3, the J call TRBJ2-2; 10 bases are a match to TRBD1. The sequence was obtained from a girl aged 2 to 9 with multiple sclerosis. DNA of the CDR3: TGTGCCATCAATTTATCCGGGACAGGGGTCGGGGAGCTGTTTTTT. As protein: CAINLSGTGVGELFF.